This TCR beta chain was recorded in a study of control samples from healthy donors and cancer patients. Using immunoSEQ multiplex PCR, the repertoire was profiled, and TCRdb retains in-frame clones only, with some absent. The sample records 100,000 to 130,000 clones, 70% to 85% being singletons. The CDR3 has 15 residues. Trimming took 4 bases from V and 3 from J; bases not matched to a gene: 4. Germline values: CDR1 SGHNT, CDR2 YYREEE (reference sequence). The source is a man in his late teens or twenties in good health. Material for sequencing was blood. This chain links TRBV5-4 with TRBJ1-4, with TRBD1 matching 9 bases. For the CDR3, the DNA is TGTGCCAGCAGCCTGGACAGGGGTGCTAATGAAAAACTGTTTTTT. As protein: CASSLDRGANEKLFF.